Detailed here is one TCR beta chain. Original analysis: Reference gene primer amplification in the assay estimated nucleated cell counts. Assay: immunoSEQ multiplex PCR; the TCRdb copy retains only in-frame clones and omits some. V and J calls plus clone size are reproduced from that table; the DNA served to infer D and trimming. The table lists some 75,000 clones, roughly 88% of them singletons, with roughly 2.6% in the top ten. This sample is drawn from a study of blood T cell repertoires in COVID-19. Study-wide context: Sources were T cells, B-cell-depleted T cells, or PBMCs; the material itself was cDNA or gDNA.

CDR3 length: 19 residues. Germline CDR1 SNHLY, CDR2 FYNNEI. V dropped 2 bases and J dropped 0 bases, with 17 bases sitting between them. The rearrangement joins TRBV2 to TRBJ1-6; possibly TRBD1 for D (6 bases). This TCR came from a man aged 65-85 years with active or convalescent COVID-19. Sequenced material: peripheral blood. CDR3: CASSERWEGGSSYNSPLHF. The CDR3 DNA reads TGTGCCAGCAGTGAAAGGTGGGAGGGGGGCAGCTCCTATAATTCACCCCTCCACTTT.